This is a list of T cell receptor beta chains from one sample in a study of OX40 agonist ivuxolimab in advanced cancers. Here immunoSEQ multiplex PCR was the method, and the copy in TCRdb shows in-frame clones only, minus some. The sample yields tens of thousands of clones, 88% seen once. This specimen was CD4+ or CD8+ T cells sorted from blood, taken in a trial of the OX40 agonist ivuxolimab. These receptors were obtained from an adult with an advanced solid tumor such as melanoma, head and neck, liver or kidney cancer. The CDR3 runs from the conserved cysteine through the conserved F or W. Each record gives: V gene, clone size, J gene, D gene, CDR3 protein, CDR3 DNA. The D gene is left open where the match is weak. Only part of the rows carry a size: once, few, many, or a class if the clone is expanded.

V gene: TRBV6-6
clone size: .
J gene: TRBJ1-4
D gene: .
CDR3 protein: CASSYSDRGMGEKLFF
CDR3 DNA: TGTGCCAGCAGTTACTCTGATAGAGGAATGGGTGAAAAACTGTTTTTT

V gene: TRBV13
clone size: once
J gene: TRBJ2-7
D gene: .
CDR3 protein: CASPAQGRSEQYF
CDR3 DNA: TGTGCCAGCCCGGCGCAGGGGAGGAGCGAGCAGTACTTC

V gene: TRBV6-6
clone size: .
J gene: TRBJ2-7
D gene: .
CDR3 protein: CASSYLSVRTPYEQYF
CDR3 DNA: TGTGCCAGCAGTTACCTTAGTGTTCGGACCCCCTACGAGCAGTACTTC

V gene: TRBV30
clone size: once
J gene: TRBJ2-6
D gene: .
CDR3 protein: CAWTSGANVLTF
CDR3 DNA: TGTGCCTGGACTTCGGGGGCCAACGTCCTGACTTTC

V gene: TRBV21-1
clone size: .
J gene: TRBJ2-1
D gene: .
CDR3 protein: CASSLLGELLYNEQFF
CDR3 DNA: TGTGCCAGCAGCCTCCTGGGGGAGCTCCTTTACAATGAGCAGTTCTTC

V gene: TRBV7-9
clone size: .
J gene: TRBJ1-1
D gene: .
CDR3 protein: CASSLVGRPSNTEAFF
CDR3 DNA: TGTGCCAGCAGCCTCGTGGGTCGACCTTCGAACACTGAAGCTTTCTTT

V gene: TRBV6-1
clone size: .
J gene: TRBJ2-7
D gene: TRBD2
CDR3 protein: CASSEEVAGISYEQYF
CDR3 DNA: TGTGCCAGCAGTGAAGAGGTAGCGGGGATCTCCTACGAGCAGTACTTC

V gene: TRBV7-9
clone size: few
J gene: TRBJ1-6
D gene: .
CDR3 protein: CASSLGASSNSPLHF
CDR3 DNA: TGTGCCAGCAGCTTAGGAGCGAGTTCGAATTCACCCCTCCACTTT

V gene: TRBV28
clone size: .
J gene: TRBJ2-6
D gene: .
CDR3 protein: CASSPETPGANVLTF
CDR3 DNA: TGTGCCAGCAGTCCAGAGACCCCTGGGGCCAACGTCCTGACTTTC

V gene: TRBV2
clone size: few
J gene: TRBJ2-3
D gene: TRBD2
CDR3 protein: CASKGLAGYTDTQYF
CDR3 DNA: TGTGCCAGCAAAGGACTAGCGGGATACACAGATACGCAGTATTTT